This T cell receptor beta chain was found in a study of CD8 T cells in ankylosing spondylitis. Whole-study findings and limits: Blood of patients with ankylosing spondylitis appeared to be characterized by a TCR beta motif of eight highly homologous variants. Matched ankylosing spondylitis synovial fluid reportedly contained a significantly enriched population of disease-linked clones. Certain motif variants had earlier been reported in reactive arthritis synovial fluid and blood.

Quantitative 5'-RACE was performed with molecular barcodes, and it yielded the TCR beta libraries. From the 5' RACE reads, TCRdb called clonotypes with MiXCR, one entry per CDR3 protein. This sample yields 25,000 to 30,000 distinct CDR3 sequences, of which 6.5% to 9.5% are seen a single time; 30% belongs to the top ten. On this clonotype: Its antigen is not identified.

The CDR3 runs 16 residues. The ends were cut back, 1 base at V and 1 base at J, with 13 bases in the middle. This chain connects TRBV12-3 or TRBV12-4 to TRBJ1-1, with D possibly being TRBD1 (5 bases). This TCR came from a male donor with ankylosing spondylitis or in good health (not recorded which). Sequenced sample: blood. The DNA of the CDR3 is TGTGCCAGCAGTTTAGTCTTCGGGGGAAAGAACACTGAAGCTTTCTTT. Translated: CASSLVFGGKNTEAFF.